The T cell receptor (beta chain) under discussion was sequenced for a study of blood T cell repertoires in COVID-19. Study-wide context: Italy, Spain and the United States were the sources of the convalescent and acute COVID-19 samples.

Produced via immunoSEQ multiplex PCR; TCRdb's table is partial and in-frame only. The sample lists 250,000 or so clones, approximately 90% seen once, with approximately 1.2% in the top ten. Participant reports of clinical history set cohort assignment. The CDR3 is made up of 14 amino acids. Germline V lookup: CDR1 MNHEY, CDR2 SMNVEV (reference sequence). V gave up 4 bases and J gave up 8 bases; unmatched junction bases: 5. Sequencing was carried out using PBMCs or T cells enriched from blood (not recorded which). This rearrangement joins TRBV27 to TRBJ1-4, with 9 nucleotides matching TRBD1. The TCR originated in a human donor in a cohort exposed to, infected with or recovered from COVID-19 (not recorded which). The donor label of this sample is uncertain. This CDR3 is CASSSRQGGEKLFF. CDR3 coding DNA: TGTGCCAGCAGTTCCCGACAGGGGGGGGAAAAACTGTTTTTT.